The rows below give T cell receptor beta chains drawn from one sample of a study of PD-1 blockade in classical Hodgkin lymphoma. The assay was immunoSEQ multiplex PCR, and TCRdb's table has in-frame clones only and misses some. The profile shows about 46,000 clones, about three quarters of them singletons. This specimen consisted of peripheral blood mononuclear cells (PBMCs), obtained at baseline. Receptor source: a human donor with classical Hodgkin lymphoma. Each CDR3 is given with its conserved first and last residue.

TRBV6-5 CASSVSGPTYEQYF
TRBV9 CASSVLAGGEDTQYF
TRBV2 CASSVGREYEQYF
TRBV4-1 CASSPDRSVSNQPQHF
TRBV28 CASSLPTGYGTDTQYF
TRBV4-2 CASSPSGGFSYEQYF
TRBV2 CASSELVSGNTIYF
TRBV7-2 CASSPLTGDTEAFF
TRBV21-1 CASSKFWGIQPQHF
TRBV13 CASSLDGSSYNEQFF